The rows below give T cell receptor beta chains drawn from one sample of a study of CD8+ T cells in alopecia areata. Measured with immunoSEQ multiplex PCR; TCRdb has only the in-frame clones, and not every one. The table records around 270,000 clones, 58% of them present only once. The sequencing here drew on CD4+ T cells sorted from blood, taken at week 24, from a patient treated with tofacitinib. These receptors originate from a human donor with alopecia areata. CDR3s include the opening cysteine and the closing phenylalanine or tryptophan. D genes are given only for firm matches. The size entry is marked missing in some rows and otherwise reads once, few, many or a size class.

J: TRBJ2-1; D: TRBD1; size: few; V: TRBV30; CDR3: CAWNKGQIHGNEQFF; DNA: TGTGCCTGGAATAAGGGACAGATTCACGGCAATGAGCAGTTCTTC
J: TRBJ2-6; D: NA; size: few; V: TRBV9; CDR3: CASSVDGILSSGANVLTF; DNA: TGTGCCAGCAGCGTAGATGGGATACTGAGCTCTGGGGCCAACGTCCTGACTTTC
J: TRBJ2-4; D: NA; size: NA; V: TRBV4-3; CDR3: CASSLRAIGPLNIQYF; DNA: TGCGCCAGCAGCTTGAGGGCTATAGGGCCCCTCAACATTCAGTACTTC
J: TRBJ2-7; D: TRBD1; size: NA; V: TRBV4-1; CDR3: CASSQSSGQGFDEQYF; DNA: TGCGCCAGCAGCCAATCTTCGGGACAGGGGTTCGACGAGCAGTACTTC
J: TRBJ2-5; D: NA; size: NA; V: TRBV5-1; CDR3: CASSLEGPRQETQYF; DNA: TGCGCCAGCAGCTTGGAGGGCCCTAGGCAGGAGACCCAGTACTTC
J: TRBJ1-2; D: NA; size: NA; V: TRBV2; CDR3: CASSAREGAGYTF; DNA: TGTGCCAGCAGTGCCCGGGAGGGCGCTGGCTACACCTTC
J: TRBJ2-7; D: NA; size: few; V: TRBV4-1; CDR3: CASSHPPGRGGQGPYEQYF; DNA: TGCGCCAGCAGCCACCCACCCGGGCGGGGGGGACAGGGTCCCTACGAGCAGTACTTC
J: TRBJ2-5; D: TRBD1; size: once; V: TRBV10-3; CDR3: CATGTGMGETQYF; DNA: TGTGCCACGGGGACAGGGATGGGAGAGACCCAGTACTTC
J: TRBJ2-7; D: TRBD2; size: NA; V: TRBV27; CDR3: CASSRSGGSSYEQYF; DNA: TGTGCCAGCAGCCGTAGCGGGGGTAGCTCCTACGAGCAGTACTTC
J: TRBJ2-3; D: NA; size: NA; V: TRBV7-2; CDR3: CASSTPGPSTDTQYF; DNA: TGTGCCAGCAGCACCCCCGGGCCGAGCACAGATACGCAGTATTTT
J: TRBJ2-7; D: TRBD1; size: NA; V: TRBV19; CDR3: CASSTGQDRYEQYF; DNA: TGTGCCAGTAGTACTGGACAGGATCGCTACGAGCAGTACTTC
J: TRBJ1-1; D: NA; size: few; V: TRBV29-1; CDR3: CSVDGGRTEAFF; DNA: TGCAGCGTTGACGGGGGTCGCACTGAAGCTTTCTTT
J: TRBJ2-6; D: NA; size: few; V: TRBV30; CDR3: CAWSSGGASTGANVLTF; DNA: TGTGCCTGGAGTTCCGGGGGCGCGAGCACTGGGGCCAACGTCCTGACTTTC
J: TRBJ2-5; D: TRBD1; size: once; V: TRBV29-1; CDR3: CSALTGDETQYF; DNA: TGCAGCGCCCTGACAGGGGATGAGACCCAGTACTTC
J: TRBJ2-3; D: NA; size: NA; V: TRBV5-1; CDR3: CASSLSTTSTDTQYF; DNA: TGCGCCAGCAGCTTATCGACAACTAGCACAGATACGCAGTATTTT
J: TRBJ2-2; D: TRBD2; size: NA; V: TRBV30; CDR3: CAWTGGTGELFF; DNA: TGTGCCTGGACGGGGGGCACCGGGGAGCTGTTTTTT
J: TRBJ1-4; D: TRBD1; size: NA; V: TRBV30; CDR3: CAWSVQGAKLFF; DNA: TGTGCCTGGAGTGTTCAGGGGGCAAAACTGTTTTTT
J: TRBJ2-7; D: NA; size: NA; V: TRBV18; CDR3: CASSPSGFEQYF; DNA: TGTGCCAGCTCACCAAGCGGATTCGAGCAGTACTTC
J: TRBJ2-5; D: TRBD2; size: NA; V: TRBV11-2; CDR3: CASSFGSGGTQYF; DNA: TGTGCCAGCAGCTTCGGTAGCGGGGGGACCCAGTACTTC
J: TRBJ1-2; D: NA; size: few; V: TRBV2; CDR3: CASSDGSYGYTF; DNA: TGTGCCAGCAGTGATGGAAGCTATGGCTACACCTTC
J: TRBJ1-1; D: TRBD1; size: NA; V: TRBV29-1; CDR3: CSGRQGNTEAFF; DNA: TGCAGCGGGAGACAGGGGAACACTGAAGCTTTCTTT
J: TRBJ1-6; D: NA; size: NA; V: TRBV7-3; CDR3: CASSLLGYSPLHF; DNA: TGTGCCAGCAGCTTACTCGGCTATTCACCCCTCCACTTT
J: TRBJ1-6; D: NA; size: few; V: TRBV2; CDR3: CASSRDNNSPLHF; DNA: TGTGCCAGCAGTCGGGACAATAATTCACCCCTCCACTTT
J: TRBJ1-4; D: TRBD1; size: NA; V: TRBV4-1; CDR3: CASSQRVTTWTGPNEKLFF; DNA: TGCGCCAGCAGCCAAAGAGTAACGACTTGGACAGGGCCTAATGAAAAACTGTTTTTT
J: TRBJ2-3; D: TRBD2; size: NA; V: TRBV28; CDR3: CASSSPASGVARTDTQYF; DNA: TGTGCCAGCAGTTCCCCCGCTAGCGGGGTAGCACGCACAGATACGCAGTATTTT
J: TRBJ2-7; D: NA; size: NA; V: TRBV30; CDR3: CAWSGGFYEQYF; DNA: TGTGCCTGGAGTGGGGGATTTTACGAGCAGTACTTC
J: TRBJ1-2; D: NA; size: NA; V: TRBV10-3; CDR3: CAISESGQGTPYGYTF; DNA: TGTGCCATCAGTGAGTCGGGCCAGGGCACCCCCTATGGCTACACCTTC
J: TRBJ2-1; D: NA; size: few; V: TRBV29-1; CDR3: CSVETDEQFF; DNA: TGCAGCGTTGAAACCGATGAGCAGTTCTTC
J: TRBJ2-5; D: TRBD2; size: few; V: TRBV29-1; CDR3: CSSRTSGGLTIICPLQETQYF; DNA: TGCAGCTCCCGGACTAGCGGCGGATTAACCATTATCTGCCCCCTCCAAGAGACCCAGTACTTC
J: TRBJ2-7; D: NA; size: NA; V: TRBV5-1; CDR3: CASSLRPGAYEQYF; DNA: TGCGCCAGCAGCTTGCGCCCAGGAGCCTACGAGCAGTACTTC
J: TRBJ1-5; D: NA; size: NA; V: TRBV28; CDR3: CASSPLHWQPQHF; DNA: TGTGCCAGCAGCCCACTGCATTGGCAGCCCCAGCATTTT
J: TRBJ1-5; D: TRBD1; size: once; V: TRBV19; CDR3: CASSIDRGNQPQHF; DNA: TGTGCCAGTAGCATTGACAGGGGCAATCAGCCCCAGCATTTT
J: TRBJ1-1; D: NA; size: many; V: TRBV30; CDR3: CAWSTPEGLVTEAFF; DNA: TGTGCCTGGAGTACGCCAGAGGGTTTAGTCACTGAAGCTTTCTTT
J: TRBJ2-7; D: NA; size: NA; V: TRBV29-1; CDR3: CSVALGSYEQYF; DNA: TGCAGCGTTGCTCTTGGCTCCTACGAGCAGTACTTC
J: TRBJ1-1; D: TRBD1; size: few; V: TRBV5-1; CDR3: CASSWTGENTEAFF; DNA: TGCGCCAGCAGCTGGACAGGAGAGAACACTGAAGCTTTCTTT
J: TRBJ1-1; D: NA; size: NA; V: TRBV30; CDR3: CAWNQGFAGAFF; DNA: TGTGCCTGGAATCAGGGGTTCGCGGGAGCTTTCTTT
J: TRBJ2-7; D: NA; size: NA; V: TRBV5-1; CDR3: CASSLPTGGSEQYF; DNA: TGCGCCAGCAGCTTGCCCACAGGAGGGAGCGAGCAGTACTTC
J: TRBJ1-1; D: NA; size: NA; V: TRBV28; CDR3: CASSLFRETNEAFF; DNA: TGTGCCAGCAGTTTATTCAGGGAAACGAATGAAGCTTTCTTT
J: TRBJ2-3; D: TRBD2; size: NA; V: TRBV7-8; CDR3: CASRHSGGRDTQYF; DNA: TGTGCCAGCAGGCATAGCGGGGGGAGGGATACGCAGTATTTT
J: TRBJ1-1; D: TRBD1; size: NA; V: TRBV4-1; CDR3: CASRRLGRRDRATEAFF; DNA: TGCGCCAGCAGGAGGTTAGGCCGCCGGGACAGGGCCACTGAAGCTTTCTTT
J: TRBJ2-7; D: NA; size: NA; V: TRBV25-1; CDR3: CASRSELENEQYF; DNA: TGTGCCAGCCGGTCCGAACTAGAAAACGAGCAGTACTTC
J: TRBJ1-1; D: TRBD1; size: few; V: TRBV5-1; CDR3: CASSPERDRDTEAFF; DNA: TGCGCCAGCAGTCCGGAGCGGGACAGGGACACTGAAGCTTTCTTT
J: TRBJ2-6; D: NA; size: few; V: TRBV6-5; CDR3: CASSYDSSGANVLTF; DNA: TGTGCCAGCAGTTACGACAGCTCTGGGGCCAACGTCCTGACTTTC
J: TRBJ2-1; D: NA; size: NA; V: TRBV28; CDR3: CASSPLEGNEQFF; DNA: TGTGCCAGCAGTCCCTTGGAAGGCAATGAGCAGTTCTTC
J: TRBJ2-1; D: NA; size: NA; V: TRBV5-1; CDR3: CASSSKAGTEQFF; DNA: TGCGCCAGCAGCTCGAAAGCCGGGACTGAGCAGTTCTTC
J: TRBJ2-7; D: NA; size: NA; V: TRBV27; CDR3: CASSPPSSGSYEQYF; DNA: TGTGCCAGCAGTCCCCCAAGTAGCGGATCCTACGAGCAGTACTTC
J: TRBJ1-3; D: TRBD1; size: few; V: TRBV30; CDR3: CAWNPRDSGNTIYF; DNA: TGTGCCTGGAATCCCAGGGACAGTGGAAACACCATATATTTT
J: TRBJ2-5; D: NA; size: many; V: TRBV5-4; CDR3: CASSLEETQYF; DNA: TGTGCCAGCAGCTTGGAGGAGACCCAGTACTTC
J: TRBJ2-5; D: TRBD1; size: NA; V: TRBV7-2; CDR3: CASSQDREETQYF; DNA: TGTGCCAGCAGCCAAGACAGGGAAGAGACCCAGTACTTC
J: TRBJ2-4; D: TRBD2; size: NA; V: TRBV28; CDR3: CASSLAGDSKNIQYF; DNA: TGTGCCAGCAGTTTAGCGGGGGATTCTAAAAACATTCAGTACTTC
J: TRBJ1-6; D: NA; size: NA; V: TRBV27; CDR3: CASSLVNSPLHF; DNA: TGTGCCAGCAGTTTGGTTAATTCACCCCTCCACTTT
J: TRBJ2-5; D: NA; size: few; V: TRBV9; CDR3: CASSVDMAGMGETQYF; DNA: TGTGCCAGCAGCGTAGACATGGCGGGAATGGGGGAGACCCAGTACTTC
J: TRBJ2-3; D: NA; size: NA; V: TRBV29-1; CDR3: CSGFRDKAHSTDTQYF; DNA: TGCAGCGGATTCCGGGACAAAGCCCATAGCACAGATACGCAGTATTTT
J: TRBJ2-7; D: NA; size: NA; V: TRBV27; CDR3: CASSLFGSSYEQYF; DNA: TGTGCCAGCAGTTTATTTGGCAGCTCCTACGAGCAGTACTTC
J: TRBJ1-1; D: NA; size: NA; V: TRBV30; CDR3: CAWSVLDPRDMNTEAFF; DNA: TGTGCCTGGAGTGTACTCGACCCGAGGGACATGAACACTGAAGCTTTCTTT
J: TRBJ2-2; D: NA; size: few; V: TRBV6-6; CDR3: CASRSSNTGELFF; DNA: TGTGCCAGCAGGTCTTCGAACACCGGGGAGCTGTTTTTT
J: TRBJ1-1; D: NA; size: many; V: TRBV5-1; CDR3: CASSLESGRGAEAFF; DNA: TGCGCCAGCAGCTTGGAGAGCGGTAGGGGTGCTGAAGCTTTCTTT